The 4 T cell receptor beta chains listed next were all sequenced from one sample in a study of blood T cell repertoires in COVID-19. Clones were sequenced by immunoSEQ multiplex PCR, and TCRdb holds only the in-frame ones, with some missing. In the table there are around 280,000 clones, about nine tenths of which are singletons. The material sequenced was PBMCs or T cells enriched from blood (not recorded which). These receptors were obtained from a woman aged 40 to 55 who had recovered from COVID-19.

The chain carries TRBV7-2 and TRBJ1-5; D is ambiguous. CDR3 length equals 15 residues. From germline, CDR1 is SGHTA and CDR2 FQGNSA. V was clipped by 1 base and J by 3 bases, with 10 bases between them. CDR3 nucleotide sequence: TGTGCCAGCAGCTTAGGAGGGTGGAACAATCAGCCCCAGCATTTT. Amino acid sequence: CASSLGGWNNQPQHF.

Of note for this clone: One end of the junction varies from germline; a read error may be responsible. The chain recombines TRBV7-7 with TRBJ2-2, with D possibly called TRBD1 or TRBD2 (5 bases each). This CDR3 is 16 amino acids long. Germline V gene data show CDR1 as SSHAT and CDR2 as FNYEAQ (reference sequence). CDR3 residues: CASSLAPTGNTGELFF. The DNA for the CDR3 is TGTGCTAGCAGCTTAGCGCCAACAGGCAACACCGGGGAGCTGTTTTTT.

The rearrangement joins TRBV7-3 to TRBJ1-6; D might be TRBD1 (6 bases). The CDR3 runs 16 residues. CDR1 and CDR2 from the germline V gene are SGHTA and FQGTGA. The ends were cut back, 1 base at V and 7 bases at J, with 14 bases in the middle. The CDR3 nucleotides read TGTGCCAGCAGCTTAAACAGGGTGTCGGGCAATTCACCCCTCCACTTT. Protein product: CASSLNRVSGNSPLHF. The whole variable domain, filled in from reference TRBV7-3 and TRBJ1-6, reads GAGVSQTPSNKVTEKGKYVELRCDPISGHTALYWYRQSLGQGPEFLIYFQGTGAADDSGLPNDRFFAVRPEGSVSTLKIQRTERGDSAVYLCASSLNRVSGNSPLHFGNGTRLTVT.

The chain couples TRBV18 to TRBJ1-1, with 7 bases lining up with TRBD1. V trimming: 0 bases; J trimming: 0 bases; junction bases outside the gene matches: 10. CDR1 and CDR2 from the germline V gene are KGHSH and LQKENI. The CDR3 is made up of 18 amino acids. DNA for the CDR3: TGTGCCAGCTCACCACCGAGAGGACAGGTCTCTATGAACACTGAAGCTTTCTTT. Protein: CASSPPRGQVSMNTEAFF.